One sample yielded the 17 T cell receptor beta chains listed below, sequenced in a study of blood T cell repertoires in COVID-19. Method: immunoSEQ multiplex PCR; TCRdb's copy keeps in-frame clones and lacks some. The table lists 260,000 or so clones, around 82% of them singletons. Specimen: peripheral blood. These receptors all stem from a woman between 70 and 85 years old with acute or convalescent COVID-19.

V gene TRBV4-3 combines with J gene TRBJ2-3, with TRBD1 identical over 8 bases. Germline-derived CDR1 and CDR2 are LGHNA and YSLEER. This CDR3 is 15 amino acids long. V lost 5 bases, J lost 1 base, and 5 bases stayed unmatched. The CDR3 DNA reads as TGCGCCAGCAGCTCAGGGACAGGTGGCACAGATACGCAGTATTTT. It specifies CASSSGTGGTDTQYF.

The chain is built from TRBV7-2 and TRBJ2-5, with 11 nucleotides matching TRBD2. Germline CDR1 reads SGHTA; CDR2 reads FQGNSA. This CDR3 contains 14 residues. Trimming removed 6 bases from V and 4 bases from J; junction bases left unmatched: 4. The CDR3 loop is CASSPSGGRETQYF. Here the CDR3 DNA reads TGTGCCAGCAGTCCTAGCGGGGGGCGAGAGACCCAGTACTTC.

CDR3 sequence (DNA): TGTGCCAGCAGTTTTGACAGGGTGTCTAACGAGCAGTACTTC. Translation: CASSFDRVSNEQYF. V usage is TRBV28 and J usage is TRBJ2-7, with TRBD1 identical over 7 bases. The V and J ends lost 3 bases and 5 bases, in that order; junction bases with no gene match: 7. Germline V gene lookup returns CDR1 MDHEN and CDR2 SYDVKM. The CDR3 sequence is 14 residues long.

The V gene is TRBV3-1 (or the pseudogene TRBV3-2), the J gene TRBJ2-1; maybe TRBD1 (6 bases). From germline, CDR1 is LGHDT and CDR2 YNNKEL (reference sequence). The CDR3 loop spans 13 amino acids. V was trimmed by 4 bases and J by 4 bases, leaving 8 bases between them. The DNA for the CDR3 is TGTGCCAGCAGCCGGGACACGTACAATGAGCAGTTCTTC. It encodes CASSRDTYNEQFF.

CDR3 sequence reads: CATKTATGELFF. The CDR3 DNA reads TGTGCCACCAAGACAGCCACCGGGGAGCTGTTTTTT. This chain links TRBV24-1 with TRBJ2-2, with D maybe TRBD1 (5 bases). This CDR3 comprises 12 residues. Looked up from germline, CDR1 is KGHDR and CDR2 is SFDVKD. The germline V and J ends were trimmed by 8 bases and 4 bases, with 7 bases remaining between them.

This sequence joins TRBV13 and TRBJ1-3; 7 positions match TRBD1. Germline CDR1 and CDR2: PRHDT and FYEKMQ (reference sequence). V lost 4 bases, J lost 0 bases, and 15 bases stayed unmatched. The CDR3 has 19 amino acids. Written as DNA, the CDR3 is TGTGCCAGCAGCTCTCTCCCAGACAGGGCCAAGTACTCTGGAAACACCATATATTTT. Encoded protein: CASSSLPDRAKYSGNTIYF.

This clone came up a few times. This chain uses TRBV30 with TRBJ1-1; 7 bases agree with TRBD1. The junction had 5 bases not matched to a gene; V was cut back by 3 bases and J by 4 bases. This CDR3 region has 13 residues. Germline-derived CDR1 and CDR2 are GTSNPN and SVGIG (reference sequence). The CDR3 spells CAWSHTGVTEAFF. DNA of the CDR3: TGTGCCTGGAGCCATACAGGGGTCACTGAAGCTTTCTTT.

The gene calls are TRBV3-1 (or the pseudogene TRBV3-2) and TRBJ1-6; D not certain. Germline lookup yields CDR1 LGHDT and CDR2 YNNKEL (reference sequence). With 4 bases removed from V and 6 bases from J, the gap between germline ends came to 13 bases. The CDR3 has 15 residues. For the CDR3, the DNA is TGTGCCAGCAGCCCCCTGGCCTTACCTAATTCACCCCTCCACTTT. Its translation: CASSPLALPNSPLHF.

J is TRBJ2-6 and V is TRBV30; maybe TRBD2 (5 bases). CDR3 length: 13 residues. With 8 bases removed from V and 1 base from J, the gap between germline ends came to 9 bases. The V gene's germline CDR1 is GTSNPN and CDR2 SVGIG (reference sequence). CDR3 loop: CARRGSGANVLTF. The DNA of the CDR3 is TGTGCCCGACGGGGTTCTGGGGCCAACGTCCTGACTTTC.

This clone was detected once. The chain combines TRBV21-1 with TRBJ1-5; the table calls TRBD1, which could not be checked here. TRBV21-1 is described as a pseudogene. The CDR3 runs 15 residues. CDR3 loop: CASSKRGQGNRPQHF. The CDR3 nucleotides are TGTGCCAGCAGCAAGAGGGGACAGGGCAATCGGCCCCAGCATTTT.

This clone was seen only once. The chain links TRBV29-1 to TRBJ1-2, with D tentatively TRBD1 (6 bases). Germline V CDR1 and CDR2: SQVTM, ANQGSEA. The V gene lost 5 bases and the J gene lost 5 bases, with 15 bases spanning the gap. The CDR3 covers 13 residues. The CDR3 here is CSVPSRGAYGYTF. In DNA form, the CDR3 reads TGCAGCGTTCCTAGTCGGGGGGCTTATGGCTACACCTTC.

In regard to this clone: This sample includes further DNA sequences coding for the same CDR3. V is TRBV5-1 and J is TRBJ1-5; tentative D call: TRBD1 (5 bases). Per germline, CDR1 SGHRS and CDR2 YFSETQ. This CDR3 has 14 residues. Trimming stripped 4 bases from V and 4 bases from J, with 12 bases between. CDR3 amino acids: CASSPGAGNQPQHF. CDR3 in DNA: TGCGCCAGCAGCCCCGGGGCGGGGAATCAGCCCCAGCATTTT.

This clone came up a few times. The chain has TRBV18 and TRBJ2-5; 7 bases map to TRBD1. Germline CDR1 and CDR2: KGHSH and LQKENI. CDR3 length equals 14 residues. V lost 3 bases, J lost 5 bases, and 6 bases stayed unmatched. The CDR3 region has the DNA TGTGCCAGCTCACCCAGACAGGGTGCGGAGACCCAGTACTTC. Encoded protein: CASSPRQGAETQYF. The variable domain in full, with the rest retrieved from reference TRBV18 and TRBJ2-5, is NAGVMQNPRHLVRRRGQEARLRCSPMKGHSHVYWYRQLPEEGLKFMVYLQKENIIDESGMPKERFSAEFPKEGPSILRIQQVVRGDSAAYFCASSPRQGAETQYFGPGTRLLVL.

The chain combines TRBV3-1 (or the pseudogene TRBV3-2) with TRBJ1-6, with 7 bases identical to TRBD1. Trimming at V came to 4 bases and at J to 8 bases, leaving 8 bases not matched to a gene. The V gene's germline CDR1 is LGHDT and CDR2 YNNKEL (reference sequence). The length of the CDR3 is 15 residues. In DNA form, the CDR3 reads TGTGCCAGCAGCCCGGGACAGCCGCAGGATTCACCCCTCCACTTT. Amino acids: CASSPGQPQDSPLHF.

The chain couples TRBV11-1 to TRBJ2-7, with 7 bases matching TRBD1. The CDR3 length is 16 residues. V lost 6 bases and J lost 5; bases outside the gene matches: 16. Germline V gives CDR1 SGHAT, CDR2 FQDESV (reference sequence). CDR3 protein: CASRRNTGAPPDEQYF. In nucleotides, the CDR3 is TGTGCCAGCAGACGAAATACAGGGGCCCCCCCTGACGAGCAGTACTTC. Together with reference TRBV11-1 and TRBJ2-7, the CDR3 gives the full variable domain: EAEVAQSPRYKITEKSQAVAFWCDPISGHATLYWYRQILGQGPELLVQFQDESVVDDSQLPKDRFSAERLKGVDSTLKIQPAELGDSAMYLCASRRNTGAPPDEQYFGPGTRLTVT.

This CDR3 is CASSQDPGLAGSGELFF. The CDR3 nucleotides read TGTGCCAGCAGCCAAGACCCTGGACTAGCGGGGTCCGGGGAGCTGTTTTTT. The gene calls are TRBV3-1 (or the pseudogene TRBV3-2) and TRBJ2-2, with TRBD2 matching over 12 bases. V gave up 0 bases and J gave up 6 bases; unmatched junction bases: 5. The germline CDR1 and CDR2 sequences are LGHDT and YNNKEL (reference sequence). This CDR3 spans 17 amino acids.

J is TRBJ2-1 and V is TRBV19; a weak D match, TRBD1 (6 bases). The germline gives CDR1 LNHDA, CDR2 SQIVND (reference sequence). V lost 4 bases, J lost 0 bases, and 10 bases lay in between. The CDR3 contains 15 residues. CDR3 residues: CASSTTGSSYNEQFF. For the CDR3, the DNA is TGTGCCAGTAGTACCACAGGGAGCTCCTACAATGAGCAGTTCTTC.